The clone carrying this T cell receptor (beta chain) was observed a few times. Its antigen is still unknown. The second PCR ran 7 to 11 cycles with a sample-barcoded 5' primer and J-beta primers. Each of the cDNA molecules was tagged by a template-switch adaptor with 12 random nucleotides. TCRdb reanalysed the 5' RACE reads using MiXCR and keeps one entry per CDR3 protein. The table has some 760,000 distinct CDR3 sequences, 25% seen once. The data are from a study of blood T cells in healthy people across ages. Overall study results and limits: Donor CMV status, an unknown factor, possibly confounded changes in expanded clonotypes. Greater diversity and more naive CD4+ cells were seen in long-lived donors than in aged donors.

Deletions cut 2 bases from V and 4 bases from J, with 15 bases between. Per germline, CDR1 DFQATT and CDR2 SNEGSKA (reference sequence). The CDR3 extends over 15 amino acids. This sample was also put to use in a study of T cells of mothers and their children.

Sequenced sample: blood. This chain connects TRBV20-1 to TRBJ1-5; no definite D call. This clonotype was sampled from a boy between 10 and 17 years old in good health. CDR3 region: CSARREPLPNQPQHF. The DNA of the CDR3 is TGCAGTGCTAGAAGGGAGCCCCTTCCAAATCAGCCCCAGCATTTT.